These T cell receptor beta chains were read from a single sample in a study of graft-versus-host responses after intestinal transplantation. Profiling relied on immunoSEQ multiplex PCR, and the TCRdb table lists in-frame clones only, not all of them. Of about 120,000 clones in the sample, approximately 92% are singletons; the top ten hold 0.23%. Their antigens remain unidentified. The sequencing here drew on unstimulated CD4+ T cells sorted from spleen or lymph node cells, taken before transplant. These receptors originate from a human donor who was the organ donor for an intestinal transplant. Both conserved end residues are part of each CDR3. A D gene is named only where the DNA matches it firmly. The listing skips clone size in some rows; elsewhere it reads once, few, many or a size class.

>TRBV11-2|-|-|TRBJ1-1|16
CASSLGSGGGYTEAFF
TGTGCCAGCAGCTTAGGGTCTGGGGGCGGGTACACTGAAGCTTTCTTT
>TRBV5-6|-|few|TRBJ2-5|13
CASSFGPQETQYF
TGTGCCAGCAGCTTCGGACCGCAAGAGACCCAGTACTTC
>TRBV5-4|-|-|TRBJ2-7|13
CASSIRDTGAIRF
TGTGCCAGCAGCATCCGCGACACAGGCGCCATCCGTTTC
>TRBV30|-|-|TRBJ1-5|13
CAWSRNSNQPQHF
TGTGCCTGGAGCAGGAATAGCAATCAGCCCCAGCATTTT
>TRBV5-1|-|-|TRBJ2-5|12
CASSEGGETQYF
TGCGCCAGCAGCGAGGGGGGGGAGACCCAGTACTTC
>TRBV2|-|-|TRBJ2-7|13
CASKKGGTYEQYF
TGTGCCAGCAAAAAAGGGGGAACCTACGAGCAGTACTTC
>TRBV9|-|once|TRBJ1-5|13
CASSVDGEQPQHF
TGTGCCAGCAGCGTAGATGGGGAGCAGCCCCAGCATTTT
>TRBV4-2|TRBD2|-|TRBJ2-5|20
CASSQDFGTSGMVGQETQYF
TGTGCCAGCAGCCAAGATTTCGGGACTAGCGGGATGGTTGGCCAAGAGACCCAGTACTTC
>TRBV28|-|-|TRBJ2-7|13
CAGTAGAKGEQYF
TGTGCCGGCACCGCAGGGGCCAAGGGCGAGCAGTACTTC
>TRBV30|-|-|TRBJ1-3|16
CAWTYPGTLSGNTIYF
TGTGCCTGGACCTACCCCGGGACCCTCTCTGGAAACACCATATATTTT
>TRBV18|TRBD2|-|TRBJ2-5|14
CASSGAGEKETQYF
TGTGCCAGCTCGGGAGCGGGGGAAAAAGAGACCCAGTACTTC
>TRBV19|TRBD1|-|TRBJ1-1|14
CASSINRGRTEAFF
TGTGCCAGTAGTATTAACAGGGGGAGGACTGAAGCTTTCTTT
>TRBV9|-|once|TRBJ2-7|16
CASSVDPGQGFYEQYF
TGTGCCAGCAGCGTAGACCCGGGGCAGGGATTCTACGAGCAGTACTTC
>TRBV19|TRBD1|once|TRBJ2-2|19
CASTIGTGYPLLNTGELFF
TGTGCCAGTACAATCGGGACAGGGTACCCTTTATTGAACACCGGGGAGCTGTTTTTT
>TRBV6-4|TRBD1|-|TRBJ1-5|18
CASSDSSRRGHCNQPQHF
TGTGCCAGCAGTGACTCGAGTCGGAGGGGGCACTGCAATCAGCCCCAGCATTTT
>TRBV5-1|-|-|TRBJ2-6|17
CASSLDGSTSGANVLTF
TGCGCCAGCAGCCTTGATGGTAGCACCTCTGGGGCCAACGTCCTGACTTTC
>TRBV7-2|-|-|TRBJ2-3|14
CASSLARNTDTQYF
TGTGCCAGCAGCTTAGCACGGAACACAGATACGCAGTATTTT
>TRBV5-4|-|-|TRBJ2-7|16
CASSLGVAAVPYEQYF
TGTGCCAGCAGCTTGGGTGTGGCAGCCGTTCCCTACGAGCAGTACTTC
>TRBV11-3|-|once|TRBJ1-1|15
CASSSVNRMNTEAFF
TGTGCCAGCAGCTCCGTCAACCGGATGAACACTGAAGCTTTCTTT
>TRBV9|-|-|TRBJ2-5|14
CASSVEPDWGTQYF
TGTGCCAGCAGCGTAGAGCCCGATTGGGGGACCCAGTACTTC
>TRBV20-1|-|-|TRBJ2-3|11
CSARHTDTQYF
TGCAGTGCTCGGCACACAGATACGCAGTATTTT
>TRBV7-8|TRBD2|-|TRBJ2-3|16
CASSLGGGRAEDTQYF
TGTGCCAGCAGCTTAGGGGGTGGGAGGGCCGAAGATACGCAGTATTTT
>TRBV2|TRBD2|-|TRBJ2-1|15
CASSSGLAVYNEQFF
TGTGCCAGCAGTTCGGGACTAGCGGTATACAATGAGCAGTTCTTC
>TRBV6-6|-|-|TRBJ2-2|14
CASSLLQGTGELFF
TGTGCCAGCAGTTTGCTCCAGGGCACCGGGGAGCTGTTTTTT
>TRBV21-1|-|-|TRBJ1-1|11
CASGPNTEAFF
TGTGCCAGCGGACCGAACACTGAAGCTTTCTTT
>TRBV28|-|-|TRBJ1-2|15
CASSLVVKGSYGYTF
TGTGCCAGCAGTTTAGTAGTAAAGGGGAGCTATGGCTACACCTTC
>TRBV5-5|-|-|TRBJ2-4|15
CASSLMGLAKNIQYF
TGTGCCAGCAGCTTGATGGGGTTAGCCAAAAACATTCAGTACTTC
>TRBV6-5|-|-|TRBJ2-7|15
CASRLLGQGSYEQYF
TGTGCCAGCAGGCTCCTAGGGCAGGGCTCCTACGAGCAGTACTTC
>TRBV4-1|-|once|TRBJ1-1|16
CASSPMDRDMNTEAFF
TGCGCCAGCAGCCCAATGGACAGAGATATGAACACTGAAGCTTTCTTT
>TRBV30|-|few|TRBJ2-7|11
CAWSLGNEQYF
TGTGCCTGGAGTCTAGGTAACGAGCAGTACTTC
>TRBV6-1|-|-|TRBJ2-3|15
CASSRDPKGTDTQYF
TGTGCCAGCAGTCGGGACCCAAAAGGCACAGATACGCAGTATTTT
>TRBV19|-|-|TRBJ1-1|12
CASSYDNTEAFF
TGTGCCAGTAGTTATGACAACACTGAAGCTTTCTTT
>TRBV4-3|-|-|TRBJ2-6|16
CASSQERQPGANVLTF
TGCGCCAGCAGCCAAGAAAGGCAACCTGGGGCCAACGTCCTGACTTTC
>TRBV19|TRBD1|-|TRBJ2-5|17
CASSMEGTGQGAETQYF
TGTGCCAGTAGTATGGAGGGTACGGGACAGGGTGCAGAGACCCAGTACTTC
>TRBV7-9|-|once|TRBJ1-1|13
CASSLNSNTEAFF
TGTGCCAGCAGCTTAAACAGTAACACTGAAGCTTTCTTT
>TRBV6-5|-|-|TRBJ2-1|15
CASSYSGGMGNEQFF
TGTGCCAGCAGTTACTCGGGCGGGATGGGCAATGAGCAGTTCTTC
>TRBV19|-|-|TRBJ1-1|15
CASSGRTAGATEAFF
TGTGCCAGTAGTGGCAGGACAGCGGGGGCCACTGAAGCTTTCTTT
>TRBV9|-|-|TRBJ1-4|14
CASSVRATNEKLFF
TGTGCCAGCAGCGTCAGGGCAACTAATGAAAAACTGTTTTTT
>TRBV19|TRBD1|-|TRBJ2-7|15
CASSMPGQGGYEQYF
TGTGCCAGTAGTATGCCGGGACAGGGTGGATACGAGCAGTACTTC
>TRBV28|-|-|TRBJ2-2|12
CASIGNTGELFF
TGTGCCAGCATAGGGAACACCGGGGAGCTGTTTTTT
>TRBV5-1|TRBD2|-|TRBJ2-1|16
CASSAGLAGDVNEQFF
TGCGCCAGCAGCGCGGGGCTAGCGGGAGACGTCAATGAGCAGTTCTTC
>TRBV2|-|-|TRBJ2-4|11
CASSIRGRQYF
TGTGCCAGCAGTATACGGGGGCGTCAGTACTTC
>TRBV9|-|-|TRBJ2-2|17
CASSVETVFRITGELFF
TGTGCCAGCAGCGTTGAGACGGTTTTTCGAATCACCGGGGAGCTGTTTTTT
>TRBV19|-|-|TRBJ1-1|15
CASSIYDRMGTEAFF
TGTGCCAGTAGTATCTACGACAGGATGGGCACTGAAGCTTTCTTT
>TRBV15|TRBD2|-|TRBJ2-5|15
CATSRGTSVEETQYF
TGTGCCACCAGCAGGGGGACTAGCGTAGAAGAGACCCAGTACTTC
>TRBV7-9|TRBD1|-|TRBJ1-1|18
CASSLPDRVGQGRTEAFF
TGTGCCAGCAGCTTACCCGACAGGGTGGGTCAAGGTCGGACTGAAGCTTTCTTT
>TRBV2|TRBD1|once|TRBJ1-1|15
CASSGTGVGPFEAFF
TGTGCCAGCAGTGGGACAGGGGTGGGGCCGTTTGAAGCTTTCTTT
>TRBV28|-|-|TRBJ2-7|14
CASSRISGSSEQYF
TGTGCCAGCAGTAGAATATCAGGGTCGTCCGAGCAGTACTTC
>TRBV27|TRBD1|-|TRBJ1-2|15
CASSPWAGGVYGYTF
TGTGCCAGCAGCCCTTGGGCAGGGGGCGTCTATGGCTACACCTTC
>TRBV12-5|-|-|TRBJ2-5|12
CASGPSRETQYF
TGTGCTAGTGGTCCCTCTCGGGAGACCCAGTACTTC